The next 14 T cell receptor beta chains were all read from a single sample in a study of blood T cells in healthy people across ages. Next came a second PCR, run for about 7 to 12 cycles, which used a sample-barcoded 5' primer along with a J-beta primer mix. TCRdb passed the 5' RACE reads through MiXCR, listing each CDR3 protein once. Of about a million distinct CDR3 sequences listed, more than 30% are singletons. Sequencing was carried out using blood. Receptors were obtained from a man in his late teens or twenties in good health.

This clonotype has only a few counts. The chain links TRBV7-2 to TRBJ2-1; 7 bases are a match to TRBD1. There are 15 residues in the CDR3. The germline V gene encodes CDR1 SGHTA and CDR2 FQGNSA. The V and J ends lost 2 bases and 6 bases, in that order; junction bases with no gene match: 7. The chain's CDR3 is CASSLLRDSLNEQFF. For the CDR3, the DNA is TGTGCCAGCAGCTTATTAAGGGACAGCCTCAATGAGCAGTTCTTC.

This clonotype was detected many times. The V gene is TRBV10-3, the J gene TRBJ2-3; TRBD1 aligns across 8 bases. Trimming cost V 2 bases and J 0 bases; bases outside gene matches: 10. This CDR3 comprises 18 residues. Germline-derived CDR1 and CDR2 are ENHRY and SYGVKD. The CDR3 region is CAISEAGPGQASTDTQYF. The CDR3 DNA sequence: TGTGCCATCAGTGAGGCCGGACCGGGACAGGCAAGCACAGATACGCAGTATTTT.

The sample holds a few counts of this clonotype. The CDR3: CASSFSQTYGYTF. The CDR3 region has the DNA TGCGCCAGCAGCTTCAGTCAAACCTATGGCTACACCTTC. V is TRBV5-1 and J is TRBJ1-2; D not certain. Trimming stripped 2 bases from V and 4 bases from J, with 9 bases between. The CDR3 has 13 residues. Germline-derived CDR1 and CDR2 are SGHRS and YFSETQ. Complete variable domain (other parts from reference TRBV5-1 and TRBJ1-2): KAGVTQTPRYLIKTRGQQVTLSCSPISGHRSVSWYQQTPGQGLQFLFEYFSETQRNKGNFPGRFSGRQFSNSRSEMNVSTLELGDSALYLCASSFSQTYGYTFGSGTRLTVV.

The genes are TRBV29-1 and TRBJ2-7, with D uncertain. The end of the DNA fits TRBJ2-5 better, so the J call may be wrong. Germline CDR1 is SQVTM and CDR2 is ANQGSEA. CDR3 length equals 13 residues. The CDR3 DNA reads TGCACCGTAGGGCTGAGGTTGACTGAGACCCAGTACTTC. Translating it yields CTVGLRLTETQYF.

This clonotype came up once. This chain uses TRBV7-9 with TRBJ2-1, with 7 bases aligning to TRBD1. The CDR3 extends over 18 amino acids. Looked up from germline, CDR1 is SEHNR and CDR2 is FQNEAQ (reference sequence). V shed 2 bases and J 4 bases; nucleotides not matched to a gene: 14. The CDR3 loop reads CASSLFSAGTATYNEQFF. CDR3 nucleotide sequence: TGTGCCAGCAGCTTATTCTCTGCCGGGACAGCCACGTACAATGAGCAGTTCTTC.

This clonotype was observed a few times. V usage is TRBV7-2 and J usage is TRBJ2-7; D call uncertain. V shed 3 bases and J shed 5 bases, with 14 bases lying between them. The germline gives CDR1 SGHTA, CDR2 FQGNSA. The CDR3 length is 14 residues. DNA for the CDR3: TGTGCCAGCAGCTTCTCTCAGGCGACCCACGAGCAGTACTTC. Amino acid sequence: CASSFSQATHEQYF. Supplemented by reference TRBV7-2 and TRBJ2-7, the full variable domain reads GAGVSQSPSNKVTEKGKDVELRCDPISGHTALYWYRQSLGQGLEFLIYFQGNSAPDKSGLPSDRFSAERTGGSVSTLTIQRTQQEDSAVYLCASSFSQATHEQYFGPGTRLTVT.

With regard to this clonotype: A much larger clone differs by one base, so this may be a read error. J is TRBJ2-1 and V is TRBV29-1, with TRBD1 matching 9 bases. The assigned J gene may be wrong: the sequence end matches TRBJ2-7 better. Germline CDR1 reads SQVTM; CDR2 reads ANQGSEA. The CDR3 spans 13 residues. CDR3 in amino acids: CSVNRGPYNEQYF. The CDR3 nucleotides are TGCAGCGTGAACAGGGGGCCTTACAATGAGCAGTACTTC.

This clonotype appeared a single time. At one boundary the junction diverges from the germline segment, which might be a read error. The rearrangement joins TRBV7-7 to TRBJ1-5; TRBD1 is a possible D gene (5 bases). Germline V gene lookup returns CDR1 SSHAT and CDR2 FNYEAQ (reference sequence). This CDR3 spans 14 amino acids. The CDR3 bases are TGTGCTAGCACCACGTGGGGGGTGGATCAGCCCCAGCATTTT. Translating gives CASTTWGVDQPQHF.

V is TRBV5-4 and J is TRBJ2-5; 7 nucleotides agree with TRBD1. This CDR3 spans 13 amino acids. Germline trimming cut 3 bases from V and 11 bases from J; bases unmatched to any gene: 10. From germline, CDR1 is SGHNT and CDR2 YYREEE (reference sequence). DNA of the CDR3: TGTGCCAGCAGCTCGGGACAGAACAATGAGCAGTACTTC. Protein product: CASSSGQNNEQYF.

CDR3 sequence reads: CASSQLLGAEGRSTDTQYF. Here the CDR3 DNA reads TGCGCCAGCAGCCAACTCCTGGGGGCGGAGGGCCGGAGCACAGATACGCAGTATTTT. V and J are TRBV4-3 and TRBJ2-3; possibly TRBD1 or TRBD2 for D (6 bases each). V lost 2 bases to trimming and J lost 0 bases, with 21 bases between them. Germline V gives CDR1 LGHNA, CDR2 YSLEER. This CDR3 has 19 amino acids.

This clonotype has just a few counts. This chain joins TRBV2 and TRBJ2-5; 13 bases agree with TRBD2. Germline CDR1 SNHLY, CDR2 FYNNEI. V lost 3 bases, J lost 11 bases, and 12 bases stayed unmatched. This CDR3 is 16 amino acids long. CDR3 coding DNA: TGTGCCAGCAGTGACGAAAGACTAGCGGGGGGCCCGGTTCAGTACTTC. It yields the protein CASSDERLAGGPVQYF. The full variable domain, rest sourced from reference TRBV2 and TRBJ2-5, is EPEVTQTPSHQVTQMGQEVILRCVPISNHLYFYWYRQILGQKVEFLVSFYNNEISEKSEIFDDQFSVERPDGSNFTLKIRSTKLEDSAMYFCASSDERLAGGPVQYFGPGTRLLVL.

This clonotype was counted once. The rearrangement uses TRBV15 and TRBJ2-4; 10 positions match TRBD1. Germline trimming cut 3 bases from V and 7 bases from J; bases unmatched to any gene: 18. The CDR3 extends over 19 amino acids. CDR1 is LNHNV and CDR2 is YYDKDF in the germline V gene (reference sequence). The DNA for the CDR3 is TGTGCCACCAGCAGGGGCCGGGACAGGGGTGTCTTCCAAGGGAACATTCAGTACTTC. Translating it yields CATSRGRDRGVFQGNIQYF.

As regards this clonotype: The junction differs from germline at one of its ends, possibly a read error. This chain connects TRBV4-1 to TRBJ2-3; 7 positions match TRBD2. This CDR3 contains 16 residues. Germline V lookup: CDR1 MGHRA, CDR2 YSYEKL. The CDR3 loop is CASGQELARGGDTQYF. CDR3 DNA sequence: TGCGCCAGCGGCCAAGAACTAGCGAGGGGAGGAGATACGCAGTATTTT.

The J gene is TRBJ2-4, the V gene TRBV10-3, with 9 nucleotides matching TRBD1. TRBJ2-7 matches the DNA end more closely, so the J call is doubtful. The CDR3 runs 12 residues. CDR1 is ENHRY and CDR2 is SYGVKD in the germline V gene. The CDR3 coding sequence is TGTGCCATCAGGGGGACAGGGATCGAGCAGTACTTC. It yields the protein CAIRGTGIEQYF.